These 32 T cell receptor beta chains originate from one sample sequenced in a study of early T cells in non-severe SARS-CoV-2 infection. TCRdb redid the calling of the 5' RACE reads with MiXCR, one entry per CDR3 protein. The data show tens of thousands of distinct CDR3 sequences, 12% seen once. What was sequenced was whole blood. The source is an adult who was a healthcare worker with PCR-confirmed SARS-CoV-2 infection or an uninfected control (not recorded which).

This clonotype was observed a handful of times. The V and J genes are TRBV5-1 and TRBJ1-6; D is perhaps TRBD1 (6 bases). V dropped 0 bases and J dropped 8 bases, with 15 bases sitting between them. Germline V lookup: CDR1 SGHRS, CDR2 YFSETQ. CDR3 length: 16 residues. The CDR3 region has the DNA TGCGCCAGCAGCTTGGCCGGGGGCAGGGCGGATTCACCCCTCCACTTT. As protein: CASSLAGGRADSPLHF. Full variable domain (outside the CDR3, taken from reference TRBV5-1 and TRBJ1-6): KAGVTQTPRYLIKTRGQQVTLSCSPISGHRSVSWYQQTPGQGLQFLFEYFSETQRNKGNFPGRFSGRQFSNSRSEMNVSTLELGDSALYLCASSLAGGRADSPLHFGNGTRLTVT.

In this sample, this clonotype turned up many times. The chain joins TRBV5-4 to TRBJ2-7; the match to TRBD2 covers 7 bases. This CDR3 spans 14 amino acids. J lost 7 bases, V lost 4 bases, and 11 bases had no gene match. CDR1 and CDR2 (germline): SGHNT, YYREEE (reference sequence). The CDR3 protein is CASSPRDYAEEQYF. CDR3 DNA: TGTGCCAGCAGCCCGCGGGACTACGCTGAAGAGCAGTACTTC.

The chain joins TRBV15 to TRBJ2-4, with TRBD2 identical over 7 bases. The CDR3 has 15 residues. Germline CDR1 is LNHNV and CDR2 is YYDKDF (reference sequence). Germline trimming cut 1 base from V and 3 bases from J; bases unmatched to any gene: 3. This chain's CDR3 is CATSRGGEGKNIQYF. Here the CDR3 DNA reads TGTGCCACCAGCAGAGGGGGGGAGGGCAAAAACATTCAGTACTTC. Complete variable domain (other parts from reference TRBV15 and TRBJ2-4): DAMVIQNPRYQVTQFGKPVTLSCSQTLNHNVMYWYQQKSSQAPKLLFHYYDKDFNNEADTPDNFQSRRPNTSFCFLDIRSPGLGDTAMYLCATSRGGEGKNIQYFGAGTRLSVL.

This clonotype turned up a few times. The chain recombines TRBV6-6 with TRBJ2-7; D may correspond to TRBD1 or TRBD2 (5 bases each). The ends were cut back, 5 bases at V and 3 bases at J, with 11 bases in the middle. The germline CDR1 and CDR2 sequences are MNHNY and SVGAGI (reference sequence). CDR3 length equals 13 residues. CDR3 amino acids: CASSRDHRYEQYF. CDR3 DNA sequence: TGTGCCAGCAGTCGGGACCACCGCTACGAGCAGTACTTC.

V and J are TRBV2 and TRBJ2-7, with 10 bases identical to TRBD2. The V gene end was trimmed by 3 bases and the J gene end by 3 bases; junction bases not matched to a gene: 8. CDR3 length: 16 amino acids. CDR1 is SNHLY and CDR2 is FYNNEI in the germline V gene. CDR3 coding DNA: TGTGCCAGCAGTGACCTTGGACTAGCGGAACACTACGAGCAGTACTTC. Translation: CASSDLGLAEHYEQYF.

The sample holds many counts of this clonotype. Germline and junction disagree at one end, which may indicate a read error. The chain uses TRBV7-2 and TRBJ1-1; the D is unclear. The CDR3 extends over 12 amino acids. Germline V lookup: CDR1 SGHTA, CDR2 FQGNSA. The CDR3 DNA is TGTGCCAGCAGATTAGGAGGGACTGAAGCTTTCTTT. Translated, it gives CASRLGGTEAFF.

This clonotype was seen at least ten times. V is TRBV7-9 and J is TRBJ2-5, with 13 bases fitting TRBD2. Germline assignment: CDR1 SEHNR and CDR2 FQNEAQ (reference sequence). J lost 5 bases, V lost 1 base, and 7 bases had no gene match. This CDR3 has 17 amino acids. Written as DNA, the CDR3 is TGTGCCAGCAGCTTAGGACTAGCGGGAGGTGGAGAGGAGACCCAGTACTTC. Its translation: CASSLGLAGGGEETQYF.

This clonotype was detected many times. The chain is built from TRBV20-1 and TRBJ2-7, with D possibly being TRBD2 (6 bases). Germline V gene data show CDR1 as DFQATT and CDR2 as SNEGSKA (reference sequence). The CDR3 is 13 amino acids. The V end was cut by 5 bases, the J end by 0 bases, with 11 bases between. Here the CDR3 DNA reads TGCAGTGCTGGGGGAGGCCACTCCTACGAGCAGTACTTC. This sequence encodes CSAGGGHSYEQYF.

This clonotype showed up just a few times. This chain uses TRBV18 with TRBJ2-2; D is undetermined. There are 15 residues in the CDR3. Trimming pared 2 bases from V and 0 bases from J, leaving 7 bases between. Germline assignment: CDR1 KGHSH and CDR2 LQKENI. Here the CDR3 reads CASSPYRTNTGELFF. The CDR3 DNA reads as TGTGCCAGCTCACCATACCGAACGAACACCGGGGAGCTGTTTTTT.

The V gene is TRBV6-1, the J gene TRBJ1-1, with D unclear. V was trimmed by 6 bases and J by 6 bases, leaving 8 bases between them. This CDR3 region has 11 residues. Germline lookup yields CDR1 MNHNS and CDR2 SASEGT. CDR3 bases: TGTGCCAGCAGGCCCGTACCTGAAGCTTTCTTT. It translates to CASRPVPEAFF.

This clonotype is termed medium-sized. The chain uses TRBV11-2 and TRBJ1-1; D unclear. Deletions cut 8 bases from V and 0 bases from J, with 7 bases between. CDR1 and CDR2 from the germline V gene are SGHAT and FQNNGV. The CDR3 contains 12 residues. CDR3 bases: TGTGCCAGCGGCAGAATGAACACTGAAGCTTTCTTT. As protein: CASGRMNTEAFF.

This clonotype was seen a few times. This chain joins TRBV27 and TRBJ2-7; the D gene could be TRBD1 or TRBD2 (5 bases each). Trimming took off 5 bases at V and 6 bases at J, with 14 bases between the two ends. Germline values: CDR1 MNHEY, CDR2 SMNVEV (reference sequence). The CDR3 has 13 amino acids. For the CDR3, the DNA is TGTGCCAGCAGTGACGACAGCGGTCTCGAGCAGTACTTC. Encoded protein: CASSDDSGLEQYF.

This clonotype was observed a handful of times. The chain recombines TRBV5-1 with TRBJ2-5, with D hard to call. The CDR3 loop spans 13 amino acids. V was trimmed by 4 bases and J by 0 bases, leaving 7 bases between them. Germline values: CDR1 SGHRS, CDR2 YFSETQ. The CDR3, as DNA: TGCGCCAGCAGCGACCGGGACCAAGAGACCCAGTACTTC. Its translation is CASSDRDQETQYF.

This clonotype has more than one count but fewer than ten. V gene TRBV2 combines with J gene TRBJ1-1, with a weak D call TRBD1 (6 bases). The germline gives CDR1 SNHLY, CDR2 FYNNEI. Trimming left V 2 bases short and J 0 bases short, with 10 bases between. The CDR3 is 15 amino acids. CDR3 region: CASSEPGQMNTEAFF. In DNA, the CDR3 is TGTGCCAGCAGTGAACCCGGACAGATGAACACTGAAGCTTTCTTT.

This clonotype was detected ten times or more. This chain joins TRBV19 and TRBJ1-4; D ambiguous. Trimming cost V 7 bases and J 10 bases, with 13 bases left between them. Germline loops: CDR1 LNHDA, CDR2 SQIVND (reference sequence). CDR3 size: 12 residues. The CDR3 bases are TGTGCCAGTACCCTAGAAGGGCGAAAACTGTTTTTT. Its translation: CASTLEGRKLFF.

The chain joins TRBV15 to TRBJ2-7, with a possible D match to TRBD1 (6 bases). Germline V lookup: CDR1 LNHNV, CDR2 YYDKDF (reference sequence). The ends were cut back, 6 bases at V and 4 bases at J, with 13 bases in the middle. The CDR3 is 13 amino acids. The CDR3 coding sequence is TGTGCCACCAGAGTGGGGGCTTCGTACGAGCAGTACTTC. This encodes CATRVGASYEQYF.

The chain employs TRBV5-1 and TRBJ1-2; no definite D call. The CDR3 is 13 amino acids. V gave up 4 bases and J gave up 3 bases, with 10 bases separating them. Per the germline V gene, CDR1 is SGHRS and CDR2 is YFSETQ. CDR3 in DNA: TGCGCCAGCAGCAAAGACACGCACTATGGCTACACCTTC. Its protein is CASSKDTHYGYTF.

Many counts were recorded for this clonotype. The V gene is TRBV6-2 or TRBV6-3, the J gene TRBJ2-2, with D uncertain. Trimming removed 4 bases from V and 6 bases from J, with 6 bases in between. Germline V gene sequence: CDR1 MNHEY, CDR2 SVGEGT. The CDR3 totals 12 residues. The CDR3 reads CASSFHAGELFF. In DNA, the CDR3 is TGTGCCAGCAGTTTTCACGCCGGGGAGCTGTTTTTT.

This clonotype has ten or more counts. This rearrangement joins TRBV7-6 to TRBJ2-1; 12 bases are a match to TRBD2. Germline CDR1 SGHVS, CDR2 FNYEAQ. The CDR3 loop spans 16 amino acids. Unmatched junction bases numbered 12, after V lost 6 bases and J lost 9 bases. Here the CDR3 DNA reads TGTGCCAGCAGACGTCTTCTAGCGGGAGGGCCGGGTGAGCAGTTCTTC. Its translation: CASRRLLAGGPGEQFF.

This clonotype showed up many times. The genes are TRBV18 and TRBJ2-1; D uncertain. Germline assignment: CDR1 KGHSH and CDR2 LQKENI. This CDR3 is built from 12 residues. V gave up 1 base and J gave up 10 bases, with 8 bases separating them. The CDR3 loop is CASSPRYGEQFF. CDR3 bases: TGTGCCAGCTCACCACGTTACGGGGAGCAGTTCTTC.

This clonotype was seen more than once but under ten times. The CDR3 sequence: CASSSRQASTDGYTF. CDR3 nucleotide sequence: TGTGCCAGCAGCTCCCGACAGGCTTCTACCGATGGCTACACCTTC. This chain links TRBV7-2 with TRBJ1-2, with D tentatively TRBD1 (6 bases). Looked up from germline, CDR1 is SGHTA and CDR2 is FQGNSA. The CDR3 spans 15 residues. Trimming removed 4 bases at V and 6 bases at J, with 18 bases between.

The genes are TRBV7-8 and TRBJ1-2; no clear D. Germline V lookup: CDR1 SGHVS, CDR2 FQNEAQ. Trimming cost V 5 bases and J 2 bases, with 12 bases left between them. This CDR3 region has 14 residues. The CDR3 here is CASSTRTGNYGYTF. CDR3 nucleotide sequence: TGTGCCAGCAGCACCCGGACTGGAAACTATGGCTACACCTTC.

CDR3 bases: TGTGCCAGCAGCCAAATGTCGGGATCCAGGGAGGCTTTCTTT. Translation gives CASSQMSGSREAFF. The chain employs TRBV3-1 and TRBJ1-1, with D perhaps matching TRBD1 (5 bases). Trimming took 2 bases from V and 11 from J, leaving 18 bases between them. Looked up from germline, CDR1 is LGHDT and CDR2 is YNNKEL (reference sequence). CDR3 length: 14 amino acids.

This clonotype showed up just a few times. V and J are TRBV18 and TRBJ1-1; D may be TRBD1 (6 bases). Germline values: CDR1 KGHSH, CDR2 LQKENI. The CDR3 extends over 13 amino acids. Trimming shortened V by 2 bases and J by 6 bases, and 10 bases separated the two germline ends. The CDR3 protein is CASSPSQGSEAFF. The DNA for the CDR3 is TGTGCCAGCTCACCATCACAGGGTTCTGAAGCTTTCTTT.

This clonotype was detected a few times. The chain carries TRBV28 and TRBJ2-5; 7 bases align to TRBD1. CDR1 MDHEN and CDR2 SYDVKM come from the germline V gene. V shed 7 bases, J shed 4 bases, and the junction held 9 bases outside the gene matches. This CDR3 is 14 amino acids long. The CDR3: CASKPGGPVETQYF. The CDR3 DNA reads TGTGCCAGCAAGCCAGGGGGACCGGTAGAGACCCAGTACTTC.

The CDR3: CASTRTGGSGANVLTF. As DNA, the CDR3 is TGTGCCAGCACCCGAACCGGGGGATCTGGGGCCAACGTCCTGACTTTC. This chain links TRBV11-2 with TRBJ2-6; tentative D call: TRBD2 (6 bases). The V end was cut by 7 bases, the J end by 1 base, with 14 bases between. CDR1 and CDR2 from the germline V gene are SGHAT and FQNNGV. The CDR3 consists of 16 residues. The full variable domain, in which reference TRBV11-2 and TRBJ2-6 provide the parts outside the CDR3, is EAGVAQSPRYKIIEKRQSVAFWCNPISGHATLYWYQQILGQGPKLLIQFQNNGVVDDSQLPKDRFSAERLKGVDSTLKIQPAKLEDSAVYLCASTRTGGSGANVLTFGAGSRLTVL.

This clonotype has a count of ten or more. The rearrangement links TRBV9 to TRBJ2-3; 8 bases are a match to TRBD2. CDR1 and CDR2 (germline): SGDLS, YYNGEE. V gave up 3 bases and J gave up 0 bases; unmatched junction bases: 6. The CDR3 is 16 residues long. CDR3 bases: TGTGCCAGCAGCGCCGGGGCGGGAGGCAGCACAGATACGCAGTATTTT. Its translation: CASSAGAGGSTDTQYF.

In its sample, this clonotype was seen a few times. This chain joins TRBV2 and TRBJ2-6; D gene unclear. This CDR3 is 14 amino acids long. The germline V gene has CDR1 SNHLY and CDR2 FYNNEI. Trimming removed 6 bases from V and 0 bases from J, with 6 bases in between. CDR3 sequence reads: CASSQSSGANVLTF. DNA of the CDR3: TGTGCCAGCAGCCAGAGCTCTGGGGCCAACGTCCTGACTTTC.

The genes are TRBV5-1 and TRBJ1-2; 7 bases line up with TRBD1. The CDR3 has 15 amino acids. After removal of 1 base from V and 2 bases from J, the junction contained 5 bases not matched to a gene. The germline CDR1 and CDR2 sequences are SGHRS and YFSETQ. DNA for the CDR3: TGCGCCAGCAGCTTGACAGGGGATACGAACTATGGCTACACCTTC. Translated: CASSLTGDTNYGYTF.

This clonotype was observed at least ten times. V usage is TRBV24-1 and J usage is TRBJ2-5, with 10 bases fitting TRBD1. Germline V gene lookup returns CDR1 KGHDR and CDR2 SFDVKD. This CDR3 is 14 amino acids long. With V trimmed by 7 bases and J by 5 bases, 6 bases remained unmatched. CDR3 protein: CATSQTGQGETQYF. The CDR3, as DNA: TGTGCCACCAGCCAGACGGGACAGGGGGAGACCCAGTACTTC.

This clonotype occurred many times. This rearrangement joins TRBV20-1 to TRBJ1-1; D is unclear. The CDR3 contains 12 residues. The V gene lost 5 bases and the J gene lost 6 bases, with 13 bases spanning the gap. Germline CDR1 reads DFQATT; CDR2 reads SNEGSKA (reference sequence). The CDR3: CSALPLVPEAFF. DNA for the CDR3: TGCAGTGCTCTACCCTTGGTTCCTGAAGCTTTCTTT.

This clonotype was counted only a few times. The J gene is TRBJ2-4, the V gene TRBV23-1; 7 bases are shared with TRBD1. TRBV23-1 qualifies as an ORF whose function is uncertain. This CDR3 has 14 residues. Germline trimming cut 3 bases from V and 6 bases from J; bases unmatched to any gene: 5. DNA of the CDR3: TGCGCCAGCAGTCAGAGGGACAGAGTAAACATTCAGTACTTC. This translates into CASSQRDRVNIQYF.